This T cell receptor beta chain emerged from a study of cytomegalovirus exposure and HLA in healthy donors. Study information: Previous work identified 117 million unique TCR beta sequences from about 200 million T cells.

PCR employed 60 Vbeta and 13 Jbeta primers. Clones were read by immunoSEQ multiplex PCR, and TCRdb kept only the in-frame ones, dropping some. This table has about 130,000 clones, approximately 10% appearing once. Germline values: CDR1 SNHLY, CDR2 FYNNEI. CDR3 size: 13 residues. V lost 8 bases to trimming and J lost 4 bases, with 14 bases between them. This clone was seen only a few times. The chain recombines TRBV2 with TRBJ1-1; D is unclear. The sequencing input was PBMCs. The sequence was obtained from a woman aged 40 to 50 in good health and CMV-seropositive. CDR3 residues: CASLMAEGTEAFF. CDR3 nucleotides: TGTGCCAGCTTAATGGCAGAGGGCACTGAAGCTTTCTTT. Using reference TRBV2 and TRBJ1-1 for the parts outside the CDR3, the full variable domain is EPEVTQTPSHQVTQMGQEVILRCVPISNHLYFYWYRQILGQKVEFLVSFYNNEISEKSEIFDDQFSVERPDGSNFTLKIRSTKLEDSAMYFCASLMAEGTEAFFGQGTRLTVV.